Below, one TCR beta chain is given with its context. This entry comes from a study of response to subunit inactivated influenza vaccine. MiXCR was run by TCRdb on the RT-PCR reads, yielding one entry per CDR3 protein. In the table there are roughly 550,000 distinct CDR3 sequences, under 30% of which are singletons. The same sample was also used in a study of T cells expressing NK-cell markers. In that study: For TCR beta, cDNA was produced by 5'RACE template switching with UMIs. Beta-chain profiling covered CD3+CD56+NKG2C+, CD3+CD56+NKG2C- and CD3+CD56-NKG2C+ sorted subsets. Seven sequenced donors out of eight were HCMV-seropositive, one seronegative. About six donors carried dominant NKG2C+ clonotypes that made up roughly 1.0-7.0% of their CD8+ T cells. Four of the donors also had these clonotypes leading their CD3+CD56-NKG2C+ fraction.

The material was CD4+ T cells sorted from PBMCs, obtained 11 to 12 days after vaccination. The source of this sequence is a man in his forties or fifties who received an inactivated influenza vaccine.

The CDR3 loop is CASSRSGKGYEQYF. CDR3 in DNA: TGTGCCAGCAGCCGCTCGGGTAAAGGCTACGAGCAGTACTTC. The chain has TRBV7-9 and TRBJ2-7, with no clear D. The CDR3 covers 14 residues. V gave up 5 bases and J gave up 3 bases, with 14 bases separating them. Looked up from germline, CDR1 is SEHNR and CDR2 is FQNEAQ (reference sequence).